The sample holds many counts of the clone carrying this T cell receptor beta chain. What it recognizes is unknown. One end of the junction varies from germline; a read error may be responsible. To make TCR beta libraries, researchers used iRepertoire HTBI primers and Arm-PCR of CDR3 regions. TCRdb reanalysed the multiplex PCR reads using MiXCR and keeps one entry per CDR3 protein. The sample records hundreds of thousands of distinct CDR3 sequences, more than 10% being singletons. Germline V lookup: CDR1 LGHNA, CDR2 YSLEER. The CDR3 sequence is 12 residues long. Documented time point: newly diagnosed GD, antithyroid drugs for less than 3 months. Following extraction of RNA from PBMCs, that RNA was used to make the TCR library. This sample was included in a study of regulatory T cells in long-lasting Graves disease. Study in general: The antithyroid drugs taken by newly diagnosed Graves' patients had been used for under 3 months. Study-wide points: Analysis covered peripheral blood alone, not thyroid tissue. Persistent cases favored TRBV28, TRBJ1-2 and TRBJ2-5.

This same sample was also taken into another study, of T cells in Graves' hyperthyroidism and ophthalmopathy. This second report adds: Patients aged 18 to 65 had newly diagnosed hyperthyroidism of under 2 months' duration.

The receptor was derived from a woman aged 25 to 39 with Graves disease. The source was peripheral blood mononuclear cells (PBMCs), collected at new diagnosis, from a patient treated with antithyroid drugs. V is TRBV4-3 and J is TRBJ2-1, with 7 bases matching TRBD1. As DNA, the CDR3 is TGTGCCAGCAGTCACCAGGGGGATGAGCAGTTCTTC. Amino acid sequence: CASSHQGDEQFF.